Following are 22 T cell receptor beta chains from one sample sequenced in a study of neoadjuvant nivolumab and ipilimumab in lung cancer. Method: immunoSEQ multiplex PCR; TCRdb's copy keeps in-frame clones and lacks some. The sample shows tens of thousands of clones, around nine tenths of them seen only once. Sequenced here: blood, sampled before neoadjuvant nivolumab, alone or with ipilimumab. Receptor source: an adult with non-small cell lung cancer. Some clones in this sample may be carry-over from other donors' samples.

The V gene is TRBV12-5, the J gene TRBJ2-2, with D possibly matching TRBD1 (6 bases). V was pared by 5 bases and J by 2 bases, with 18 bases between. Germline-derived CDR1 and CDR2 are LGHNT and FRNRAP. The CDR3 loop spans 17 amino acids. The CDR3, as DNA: TGTGCTAGTGGTCAACAGGGCCCAGCGGCTAACACCGGGGAGCTGTTTTTT. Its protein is CASGQQGPAANTGELFF.

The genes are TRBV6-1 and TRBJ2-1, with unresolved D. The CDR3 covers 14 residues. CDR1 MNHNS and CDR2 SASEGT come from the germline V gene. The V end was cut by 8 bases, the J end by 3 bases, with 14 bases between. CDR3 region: CASEDTIGYNEQFF. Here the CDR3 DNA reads TGTGCCAGCGAAGACACGATCGGCTACAATGAGCAGTTCTTC.

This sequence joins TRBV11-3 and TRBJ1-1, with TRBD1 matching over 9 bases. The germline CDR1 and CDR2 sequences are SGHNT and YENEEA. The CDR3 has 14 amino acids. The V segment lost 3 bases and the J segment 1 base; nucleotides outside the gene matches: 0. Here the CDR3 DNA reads TGTGCCAGCAGCTTGGGACAGGGGAACACTGAAGCTTTCTTT. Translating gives CASSLGQGNTEAFF.

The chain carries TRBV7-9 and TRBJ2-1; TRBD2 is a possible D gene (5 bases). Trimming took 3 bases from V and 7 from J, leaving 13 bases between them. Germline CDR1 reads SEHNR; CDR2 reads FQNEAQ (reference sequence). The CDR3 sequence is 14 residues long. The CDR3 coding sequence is TGTGCCAGCAGCTTCCCAGAGGGCCTGAATGAGCAGTTCTTC. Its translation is CASSFPEGLNEQFF. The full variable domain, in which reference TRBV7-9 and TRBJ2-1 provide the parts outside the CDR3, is DTGVSQNPRHKITKRGQNVTFRCDPISEHNRLYWYRQTLGQGPEFLTYFQNEAQLEKSRLLSDRFSAERPKGSFSTLEIQRTEQGDSAMYLCASSFPEGLNEQFFGPGTRLTVL.

CDR3 sequence (DNA): TGTGCCAGCAGCTTTACGCGGGACAATGAGCAGTTCTTC. Its protein is CASSFTRDNEQFF. This chain uses TRBV7-3 with TRBJ2-1; possible D gene TRBD2, 5 bases. Looked up from germline, CDR1 is SGHTA and CDR2 is FQGTGA. The germline V and J ends were trimmed by 3 bases and 5 bases, with 8 bases remaining between them. The CDR3 has 13 residues. Full variable domain (outside the CDR3, taken from reference TRBV7-3 and TRBJ2-1): GAGVSQTPSNKVTEKGKYVELRCDPISGHTALYWYRQSLGQGPEFLIYFQGTGAADDSGLPNDRFFAVRPEGSVSTLKIQRTERGDSAVYLCASSFTRDNEQFFGPGTRLTVL.

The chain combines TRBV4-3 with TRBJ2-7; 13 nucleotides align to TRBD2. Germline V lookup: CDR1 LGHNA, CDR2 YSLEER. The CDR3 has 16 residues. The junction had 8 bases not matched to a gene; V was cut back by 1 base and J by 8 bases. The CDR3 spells CASSQAAGTSGNQQYF. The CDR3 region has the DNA TGCGCCAGCAGCCAAGCGGCCGGGACTAGCGGGAACCAGCAGTACTTC.

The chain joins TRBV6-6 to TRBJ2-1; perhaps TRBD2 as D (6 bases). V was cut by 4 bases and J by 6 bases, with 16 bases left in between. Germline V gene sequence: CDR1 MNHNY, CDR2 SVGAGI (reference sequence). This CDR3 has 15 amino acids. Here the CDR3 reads CASSFGGTQPNEQFF. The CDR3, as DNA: TGTGCCAGCAGTTTCGGCGGGACGCAGCCCAATGAGCAGTTCTTC.

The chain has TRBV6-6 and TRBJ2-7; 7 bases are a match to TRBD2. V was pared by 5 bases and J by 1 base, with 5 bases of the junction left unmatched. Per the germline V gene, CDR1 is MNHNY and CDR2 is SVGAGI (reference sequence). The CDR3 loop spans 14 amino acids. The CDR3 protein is CASSTPSGSYEQYF. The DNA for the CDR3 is TGTGCCAGCAGTACCCCTAGCGGTTCCTACGAGCAGTACTTC.

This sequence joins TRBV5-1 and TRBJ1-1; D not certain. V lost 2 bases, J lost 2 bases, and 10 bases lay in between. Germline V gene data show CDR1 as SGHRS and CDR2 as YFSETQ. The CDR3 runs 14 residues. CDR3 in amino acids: CASSLLDSNTEAFF. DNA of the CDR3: TGCGCCAGCAGCTTACTAGATTCCAACACTGAAGCTTTCTTT.

DNA for the CDR3: TGTGCCAGCAGATTGGGGGTTGAGAATACGCAGTATTTT. Its translation is CASRLGVENTQYF. The chain couples TRBV6-5 to TRBJ2-3; D tentatively fits TRBD1 or TRBD2 (5 bases each). This CDR3 spans 13 amino acids. In germline, CDR1 is MNHEY, CDR2 SVGAGI. Trimming cost V 6 bases and J 7 bases, with 14 bases left between them.

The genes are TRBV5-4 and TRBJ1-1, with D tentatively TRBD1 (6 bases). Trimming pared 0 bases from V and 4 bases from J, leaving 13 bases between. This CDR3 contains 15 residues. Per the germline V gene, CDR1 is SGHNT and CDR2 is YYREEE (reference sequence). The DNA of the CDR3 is TGTGCCAGCAGCTTGGCAGCACAGGGAGGCACTGAAGCTTTCTTT. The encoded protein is CASSLAAQGGTEAFF.

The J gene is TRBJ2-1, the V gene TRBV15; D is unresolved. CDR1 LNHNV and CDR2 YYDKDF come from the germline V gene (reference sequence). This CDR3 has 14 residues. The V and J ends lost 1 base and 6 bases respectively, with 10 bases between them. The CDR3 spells CATSRAQLRNEQFF. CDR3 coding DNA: TGTGCCACCAGCAGAGCCCAGCTTCGCAATGAGCAGTTCTTC.

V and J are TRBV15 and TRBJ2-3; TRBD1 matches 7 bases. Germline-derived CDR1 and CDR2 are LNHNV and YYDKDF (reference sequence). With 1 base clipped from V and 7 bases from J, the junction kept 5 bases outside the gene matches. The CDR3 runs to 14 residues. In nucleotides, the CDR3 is TGTGCCACCAGCAGAGGAGGGACAGATAATACGCAGTATTTT. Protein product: CATSRGGTDNTQYF.

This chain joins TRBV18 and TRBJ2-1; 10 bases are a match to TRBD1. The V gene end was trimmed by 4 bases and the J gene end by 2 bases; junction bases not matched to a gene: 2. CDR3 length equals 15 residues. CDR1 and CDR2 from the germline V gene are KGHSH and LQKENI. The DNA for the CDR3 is TGTGCCAGCTCACTAGGACAGGGGGCCTACAATGAGCAGTTCTTC. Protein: CASSLGQGAYNEQFF.

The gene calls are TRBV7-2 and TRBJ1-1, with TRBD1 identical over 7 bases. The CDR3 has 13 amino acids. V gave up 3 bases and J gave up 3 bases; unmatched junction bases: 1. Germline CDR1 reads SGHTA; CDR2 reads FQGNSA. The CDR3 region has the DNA TGTGCCAGCAGCTTCGGACAGGACACTGAAGCTTTCTTT. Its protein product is CASSFGQDTEAFF.

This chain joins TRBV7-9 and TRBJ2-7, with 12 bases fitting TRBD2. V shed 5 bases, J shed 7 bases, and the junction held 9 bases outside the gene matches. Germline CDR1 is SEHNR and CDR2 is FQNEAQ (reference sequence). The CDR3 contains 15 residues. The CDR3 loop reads CASSRGLAGSEEQYF. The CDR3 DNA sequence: TGTGCCAGCAGCCGGGGACTAGCGGGTTCGGAAGAGCAGTACTTC.

Here the CDR3 reads CATSRALAGGRETQYF. The CDR3 DNA follows: TGTGCCACCAGCAGAGCGCTAGCGGGAGGGAGAGAGACCCAGTACTTC. The V call is TRBV15, the J call TRBJ2-5, with TRBD2 matching 12 bases. J gave up 4 bases and V 1 base, and 4 bases lay outside the gene matches. This CDR3 is built from 16 residues. Per the germline V gene, CDR1 is LNHNV and CDR2 is YYDKDF (reference sequence).

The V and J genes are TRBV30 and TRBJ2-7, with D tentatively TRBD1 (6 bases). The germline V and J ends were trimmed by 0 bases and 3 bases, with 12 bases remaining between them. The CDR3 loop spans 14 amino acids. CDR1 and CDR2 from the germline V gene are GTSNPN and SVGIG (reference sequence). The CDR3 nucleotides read TGTGCCTGGAGTGTGGATTGGACAGTCTACGAGCAGTACTTC. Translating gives CAWSVDWTVYEQYF.

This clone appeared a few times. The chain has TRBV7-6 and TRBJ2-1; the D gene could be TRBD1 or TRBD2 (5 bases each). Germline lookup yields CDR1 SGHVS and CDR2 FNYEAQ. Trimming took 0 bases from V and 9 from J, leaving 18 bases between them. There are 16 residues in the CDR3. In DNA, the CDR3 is TGTGCCAGCAGCTTAGCCCCGGGACCGCGGTTTGGTGAGCAGTTCTTC. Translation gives CASSLAPGPRFGEQFF.

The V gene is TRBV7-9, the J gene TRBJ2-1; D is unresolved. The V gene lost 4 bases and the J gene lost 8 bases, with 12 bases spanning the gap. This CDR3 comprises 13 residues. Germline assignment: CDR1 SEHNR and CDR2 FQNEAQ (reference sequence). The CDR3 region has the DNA TGTGCCAGCAGCTCATCTAGAACACATGAGCAGTTCTTC. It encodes CASSSSRTHEQFF.

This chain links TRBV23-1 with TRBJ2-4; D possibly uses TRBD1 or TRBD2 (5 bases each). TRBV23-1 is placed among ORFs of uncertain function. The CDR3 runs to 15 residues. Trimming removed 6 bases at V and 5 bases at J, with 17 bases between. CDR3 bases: TGCGCCAGCAGACGGCGAGGGGAAGACGAAAACATTCAGTACTTC. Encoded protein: CASRRRGEDENIQYF.

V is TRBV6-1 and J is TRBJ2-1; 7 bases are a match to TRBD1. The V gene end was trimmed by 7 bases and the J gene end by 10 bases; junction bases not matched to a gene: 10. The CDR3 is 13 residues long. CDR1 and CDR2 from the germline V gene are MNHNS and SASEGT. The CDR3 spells CASKGQINREQFF. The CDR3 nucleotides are TGTGCCAGCAAGGGACAGATTAACCGGGAGCAGTTCTTC.